This TCR beta chain comes out of a study of long-term antiretroviral therapy in people with HIV. Overall study findings and caveats: Absence of data on ART adherence, viral resistance or therapy changes was noted.

Worth noting for this clone: No antigen is known for it.

At least two post-ART and at least one pre-ART PBMC sample were available for each donor. Version v3.0 of the immunoSEQ assay ran at survey level. Produced via immunoSEQ multiplex PCR; TCRdb's table is partial and in-frame only. This sample has over 30,000 clones, with around 83% found just once. CDR1 and CDR2 (germline): SGHDT, YYEEEE. CDR3 size: 13 residues. V was pared by 2 bases and J by 6 bases, with 12 bases between. The chain joins TRBV5-6 to TRBJ2-7, with D hard to call. The sequencing used unsorted PBMCs, collected 3.1 years after starting antiretroviral therapy. The TCR was taken from a woman aged 45-65 years with HIV. As DNA, the CDR3 is TGTGCCAGCAGCTTTGGTGCTGGGTCCGAGCAGTACTTC. Residues: CASSFGAGSEQYF.